These 11 T cell receptor beta chains were sequenced from one sample in a study of OX40 agonist ivuxolimab in advanced cancers. The method was immunoSEQ multiplex PCR; TCRdb's version includes in-frame clones alone and lacks a portion of them. Among about 83,000 clones listed, 80% to 90% were seen once. This material consisted of CD4+ or CD8+ T cells sorted from blood, taken in a trial of the OX40 agonist ivuxolimab. All receptors derive from an adult with an advanced solid tumor such as melanoma, head and neck, liver or kidney cancer.

This clone was seen once. The chain joins TRBV19 to TRBJ2-7, with 8 positions matching TRBD1. The germline V gene has CDR1 LNHDA and CDR2 SQIVND (reference sequence). J lost 2 bases, V lost 1 base, and 1 base had no gene match. This CDR3 is 14 amino acids long. The chain's CDR3 is CASSIAQGAYEQYF. The CDR3 coding sequence is TGTGCCAGTAGTATAGCACAGGGGGCCTACGAGCAGTACTTC.

V usage is TRBV28 and J usage is TRBJ2-5; possibly TRBD1 or TRBD2 for D (5 bases each). The CDR3 consists of 18 residues. Deletions cut 5 bases from V and 5 bases from J, with 27 bases between. Germline loops: CDR1 MDHEN, CDR2 SYDVKM. CDR3 DNA sequence: TGTGCCAGCAGTGTACGACCGGGCCGGGGCCTCGTTCATGAGACCCAGTACTTC. As protein: CASSVRPGRGLVHETQYF.

The J gene is TRBJ1-2, the V gene TRBV4-1, with D hard to call. The CDR3 is 16 amino acids. From germline, CDR1 is MGHRA and CDR2 YSYEKL. The V end was cut by 0 bases, the J end by 0 bases, with 11 bases between. In DNA form, the CDR3 reads TGCGCCAGCAGCCAAGATAGTTTTAATTCTAACTATGGCTACACCTTC. As protein: CASSQDSFNSNYGYTF.

The chain combines TRBV16 with TRBJ2-4; the D is unclear. This CDR3 has 13 amino acids. The V gene's germline CDR1 is KGHSY and CDR2 FQNENV. V gave up 4 bases and J gave up 14 bases, with 18 bases separating them. The CDR3 DNA is TGTGCCAGCAGCCCAACTGAGAGGAATGAGAAGTACTTC. Translating it yields CASSPTERNEKYF.

This clone has a handful of counts. The J gene is TRBJ1-6, the V gene TRBV28; 7 bases line up with TRBD1. V shed 7 bases, J shed 8 bases, and the junction held 8 bases outside the gene matches. The CDR3 totals 14 residues. The germline V gene has CDR1 MDHEN and CDR2 SYDVKM. Here the CDR3 reads CASKTGNVDSPLHF. In DNA form, the CDR3 reads TGTGCCAGCAAGACAGGGAATGTTGATTCACCCCTCCACTTT.

A single count supports this clone. The chain joins TRBV6-5 to TRBJ2-7; D not resolved. This CDR3 has 13 residues. The germline V and J ends were trimmed by 5 bases and 7 bases, with 15 bases remaining between them. CDR1 MNHEY and CDR2 SVGAGI come from the germline V gene. The CDR3, as DNA: TGTGCCAGCAGTACTATTGCTTCGCGGGAGCAGTACTTC. It yields the protein CASSTIASREQYF.

V usage is TRBV6-5 and J usage is TRBJ1-2, with D hard to call. Germline-derived CDR1 and CDR2 are MNHEY and SVGAGI. Trimming removed 10 bases at V and 4 bases at J, with 7 bases between. There are 10 residues in the CDR3. In nucleotides, the CDR3 is TGTGCCACCTATTCCTATGGCTACACCTTC. This codes for CATYSYGYTF.

J is TRBJ2-5 and V is TRBV7-2; 11 nucleotides line up with TRBD2. This CDR3 region has 15 residues. The germline CDR1 and CDR2 sequences are SGHTA and FQGNSA. The V and J ends lost 5 bases and 2 bases, in that order; junction bases with no gene match: 4. The CDR3 loop is CASSILAGVQETQYF. CDR3 sequence (DNA): TGTGCCAGCAGCATACTAGCGGGGGTACAAGAGACCCAGTACTTC.

The V and J genes are TRBV28 and TRBJ2-3; TRBD2 agrees at 7 bases. Germline trimming cut 6 bases from V and 1 base from J; bases unmatched to any gene: 7. The CDR3 loop spans 15 amino acids. Looked up from germline, CDR1 is MDHEN and CDR2 is SYDVKM. In DNA, the CDR3 is TGTGCCAGCAGGCGATATCGGGGGGGCACAGATACGCAGTATTTT. Its protein product is CASRRYRGGTDTQYF. Complete variable domain (other parts from reference TRBV28 and TRBJ2-3): DVKVTQSSRYLVKRTGEKVFLECVQDMDHENMFWYRQDPGLGLRLIYFSYDVKMKEKGDIPEGYSVSREKKERFSLILESASTNQTSMYLCASRRYRGGTDTQYFGPGTRLTVL.

The CDR3 loop is CASSPRGLLLNYGYTF. The CDR3 DNA is TGTGCCAGCAGTCCCAGGGGGCTCTTACTCAACTATGGCTACACCTTC. The rearrangement joins TRBV7-2 to TRBJ1-2, with 8 bases that match TRBD1. This CDR3 has 16 residues. Trimming at V came to 6 bases and at J to 2 bases, leaving 11 bases not matched to a gene. Germline lookup yields CDR1 SGHTA and CDR2 FQGNSA.

In this sample, this clone turned up once. The CDR3 reads CAISESLGTGELFF. DNA for the CDR3: TGTGCCATCAGTGAGTCTTTGGGCACCGGGGAGCTGTTTTTT. The chain is built from TRBV10-3 and TRBJ2-2; no clear D. This CDR3 comprises 14 residues. Germline CDR1 reads ENHRY; CDR2 reads SYGVKD. V was cut by 0 bases and J by 4 bases, with 6 bases left in between.